This entry features one T cell receptor (beta chain) sequence. The CDR3 is made up of 15 amino acids. Trimming took 3 bases from V and 6 from J; bases not matched to a gene: 11. Germline V gene sequence: CDR1 SQVTM, CDR2 ANQGSEA. Measured with immunoSEQ multiplex PCR; TCRdb has only the in-frame clones, and not every one. There are 150,000 or so clones in the sample; 70% to 90% occur only once, and 0.63% lies in the top ten. The data were taken from a study of blood T cell repertoires in COVID-19. What was sequenced was peripheral blood. The rearrangement links TRBV29-1 to TRBJ1-1; 9 positions match TRBD1. This clonotype originated in a man in his 60s with COVID-19, enrolled during active disease. The CDR3 protein is CSVENSIQGASEAFF. CDR3 nucleotide sequence: TGCAGCGTTGAGAACTCTATACAGGGGGCCTCTGAAGCTTTCTTT.